This T cell receptor (beta chain) was recorded in a study of T cells in tumors after PD-1 blockade. Produced via immunoSEQ multiplex PCR; TCRdb's table is partial and in-frame only. The sample contains 45,000 to 60,000 clones, roughly 80% of which appear only once. Germline V gene sequence: CDR1 SGHDN, CDR2 FVKESK. V trimming: 4 bases; J trimming: 8 bases; junction bases outside the gene matches: 10. The CDR3 is 15 amino acids. This chain links TRBV14 with TRBJ2-7, with 11 bases matching TRBD1. The clonotype originates from a human donor with basal cell carcinoma. The input for sequencing was PBMCs, taken before anti-PD-1 treatment. The chain's CDR3 is CASSPMDRGRSQQYF. Here the CDR3 DNA reads TGTGCCAGCAGCCCGATGGACAGGGGGCGCAGTCAGCAGTACTTC.